This section outlines one T cell receptor beta chain sequence together with its context. This record belongs to a study of shared clonotypes between healthy human individuals. CDR3 length equals 17 residues. Trimming took 0 bases from V and 0 from J, leaving 15 bases between them. Germline CDR1 LNHNV, CDR2 YYDKDF (reference sequence). Sequencing used immunoSEQ multiplex PCR; TCRdb keeps in-frame clones, though not all of them. The sample holds 2,500,000 or so clones, around 92% seen once. The material sequenced was naive CD4+ T cells from PBMCs. The subset here: CD45RA+ positively selected. This receptor was obtained from a man between 18 and 29 years old in good health. Some clones in this sample may be carry-over from other donors' samples. The genes are TRBV15 and TRBJ2-7; D unclear. The CDR3 DNA follows: TGTGCCACCAGCAGAGATGATCGGCAGCCTAGCTCCTACGAGCAGTACTTC. It translates to CATSRDDRQPSSYEQYF. Full variable domain (outside the CDR3, taken from reference TRBV15 and TRBJ2-7): DAMVIQNPRYQVTQFGKPVTLSCSQTLNHNVMYWYQQKSSQAPKLLFHYYDKDFNNEADTPDNFQSRRPNTSFCFLDIRSPGLGDTAMYLCATSRDDRQPSSYEQYFGPGTRLTVT.